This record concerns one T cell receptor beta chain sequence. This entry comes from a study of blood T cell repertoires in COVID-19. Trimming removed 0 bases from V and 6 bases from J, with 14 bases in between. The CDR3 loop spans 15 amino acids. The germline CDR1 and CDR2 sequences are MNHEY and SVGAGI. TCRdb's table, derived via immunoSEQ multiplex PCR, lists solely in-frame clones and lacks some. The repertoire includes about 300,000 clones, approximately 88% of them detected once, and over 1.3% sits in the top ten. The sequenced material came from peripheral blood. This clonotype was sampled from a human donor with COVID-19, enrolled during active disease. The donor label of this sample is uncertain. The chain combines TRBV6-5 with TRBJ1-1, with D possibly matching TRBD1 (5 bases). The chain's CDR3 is CASSYSGGLRSEAFF. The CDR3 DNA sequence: TGTGCCAGCAGTTACTCTGGGGGGTTGAGGTCTGAAGCTTTCTTT.